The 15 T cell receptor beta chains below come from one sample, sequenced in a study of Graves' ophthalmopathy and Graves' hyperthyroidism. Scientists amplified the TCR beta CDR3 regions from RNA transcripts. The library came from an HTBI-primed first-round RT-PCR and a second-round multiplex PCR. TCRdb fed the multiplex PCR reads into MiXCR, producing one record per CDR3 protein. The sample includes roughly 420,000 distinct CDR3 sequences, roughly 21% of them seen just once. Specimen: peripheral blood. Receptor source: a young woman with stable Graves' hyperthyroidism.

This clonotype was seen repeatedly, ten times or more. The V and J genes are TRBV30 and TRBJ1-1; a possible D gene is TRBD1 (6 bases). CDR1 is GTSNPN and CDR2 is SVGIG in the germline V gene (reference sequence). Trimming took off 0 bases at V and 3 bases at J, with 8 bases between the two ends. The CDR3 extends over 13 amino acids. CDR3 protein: CAWSVNRDTEAFF. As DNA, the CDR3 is TGTGCCTGGAGTGTCAACAGGGACACTGAAGCTTTCTTT.

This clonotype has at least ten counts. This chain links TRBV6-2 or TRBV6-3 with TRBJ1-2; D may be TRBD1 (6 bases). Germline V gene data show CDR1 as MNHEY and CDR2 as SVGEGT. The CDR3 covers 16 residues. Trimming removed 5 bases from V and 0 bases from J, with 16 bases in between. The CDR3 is CASSVEQGIANYGYTF. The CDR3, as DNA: TGTGCCAGCAGTGTGGAACAGGGTATCGCTAACTATGGCTACACCTTC.

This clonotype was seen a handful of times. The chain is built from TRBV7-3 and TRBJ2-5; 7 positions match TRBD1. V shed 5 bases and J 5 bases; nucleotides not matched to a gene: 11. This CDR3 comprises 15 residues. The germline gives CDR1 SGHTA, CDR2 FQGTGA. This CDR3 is CASSPGVTGRETQYF. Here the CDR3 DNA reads TGTGCCAGCAGCCCCGGTGTGACAGGGCGGGAGACCCAGTACTTC.

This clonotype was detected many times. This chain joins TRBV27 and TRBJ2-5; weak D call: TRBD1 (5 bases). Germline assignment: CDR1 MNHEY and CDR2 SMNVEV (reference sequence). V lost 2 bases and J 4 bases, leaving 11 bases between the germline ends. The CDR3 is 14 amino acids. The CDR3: CASSLAGSGETQYF. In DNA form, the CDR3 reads TGTGCCAGCAGTTTAGCAGGGTCCGGAGAGACCCAGTACTTC.

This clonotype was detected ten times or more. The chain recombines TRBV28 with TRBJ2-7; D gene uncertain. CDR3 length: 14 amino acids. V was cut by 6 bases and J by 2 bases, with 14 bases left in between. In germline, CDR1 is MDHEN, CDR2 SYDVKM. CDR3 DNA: TGTGCCAGCAGCCCTTCACGGGTGACCTACGAGCAGTACTTC. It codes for CASSPSRVTYEQYF.

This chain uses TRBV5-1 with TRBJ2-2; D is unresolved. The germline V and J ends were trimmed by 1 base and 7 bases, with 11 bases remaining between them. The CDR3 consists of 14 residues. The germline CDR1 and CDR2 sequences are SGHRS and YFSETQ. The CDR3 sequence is CASSLSTSVGELFF. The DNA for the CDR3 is TGCGCCAGCAGCTTGTCCACTTCGGTCGGGGAGCTGTTTTTT.

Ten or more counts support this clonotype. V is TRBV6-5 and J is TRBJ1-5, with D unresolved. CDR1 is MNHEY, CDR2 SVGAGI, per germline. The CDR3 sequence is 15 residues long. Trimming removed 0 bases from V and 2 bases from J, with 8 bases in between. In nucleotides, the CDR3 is TGTGCCAGCAGTTACTCAGGGTCTGGCAATCAGCCCCAGCATTTT. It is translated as CASSYSGSGNQPQHF.

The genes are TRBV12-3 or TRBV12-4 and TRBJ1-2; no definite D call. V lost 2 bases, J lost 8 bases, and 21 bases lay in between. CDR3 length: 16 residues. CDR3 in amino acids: CASSLTPSGTIGGYTF. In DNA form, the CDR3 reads TGTGCCAGCAGTTTAACCCCATCCGGCACCATAGGAGGCTACACCTTC.

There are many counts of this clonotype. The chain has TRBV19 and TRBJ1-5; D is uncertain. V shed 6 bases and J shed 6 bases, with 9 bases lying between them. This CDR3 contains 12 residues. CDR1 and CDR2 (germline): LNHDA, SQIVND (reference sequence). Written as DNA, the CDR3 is TGTGCCAGTAGAACGACGGGTCAGCCCCAGCATTTT. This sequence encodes CASRTTGQPQHF.

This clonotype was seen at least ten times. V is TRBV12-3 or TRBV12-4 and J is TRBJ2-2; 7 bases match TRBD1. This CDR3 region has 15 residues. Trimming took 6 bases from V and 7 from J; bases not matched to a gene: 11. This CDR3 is CASRGADRLIGELFF. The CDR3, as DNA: TGTGCCAGCAGGGGGGCGGACAGGTTGATCGGGGAGCTGTTTTTT.

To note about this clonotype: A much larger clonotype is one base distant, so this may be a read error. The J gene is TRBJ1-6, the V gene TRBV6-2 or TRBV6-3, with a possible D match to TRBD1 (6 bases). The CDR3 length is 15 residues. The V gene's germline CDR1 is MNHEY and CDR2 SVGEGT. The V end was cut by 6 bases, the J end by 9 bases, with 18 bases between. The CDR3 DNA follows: TGTGCCAGCAGGTCCGGACAGATTAATATTTCACCCCTCCACTTT. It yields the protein CASRSGQINISPLHF.

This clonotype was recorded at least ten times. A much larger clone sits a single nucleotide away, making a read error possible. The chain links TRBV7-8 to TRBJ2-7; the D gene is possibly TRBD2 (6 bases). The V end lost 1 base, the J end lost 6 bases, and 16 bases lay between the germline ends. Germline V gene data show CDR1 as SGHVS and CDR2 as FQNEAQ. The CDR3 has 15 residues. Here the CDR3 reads CASSLVGGMNCEQYF. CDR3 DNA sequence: TGTGCCAGCAGCTTAGTTGGCGGGATGAACTGCGAGCAGTACTTC.

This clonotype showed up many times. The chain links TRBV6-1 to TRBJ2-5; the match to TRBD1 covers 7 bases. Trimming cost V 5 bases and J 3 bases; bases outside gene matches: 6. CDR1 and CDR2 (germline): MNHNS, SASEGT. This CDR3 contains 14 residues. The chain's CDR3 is CASSRSGTEETQYF. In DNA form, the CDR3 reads TGTGCCAGCAGTAGATCAGGGACAGAAGAGACCCAGTACTTC.

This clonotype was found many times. The DNA of the CDR3 is TGTGCCACCAGCGGCGGGCAGCACCAAGAGACCCAGTACTTC. Its translation: CATSGGQHQETQYF. V usage is TRBV15 and J usage is TRBJ2-5; D possibly corresponds to TRBD2 (5 bases). CDR1 LNHNV and CDR2 YYDKDF come from the germline V gene (reference sequence). This CDR3 spans 14 amino acids. With 5 bases removed from V and 0 bases from J, the gap between germline ends came to 10 bases.

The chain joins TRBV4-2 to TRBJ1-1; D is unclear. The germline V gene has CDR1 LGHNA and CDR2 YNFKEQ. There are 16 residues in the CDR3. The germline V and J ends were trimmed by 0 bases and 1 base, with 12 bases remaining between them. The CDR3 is CASSQDMGRQNTEAFF. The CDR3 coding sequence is TGTGCCAGCAGCCAAGATATGGGTAGACAGAACACTGAAGCTTTCTTT.